This TCR beta chain was identified in a study of brain T cells in children with intractable seizures. The study, taken as a whole, reports: Only CDR3 sequence similarity suggested viral specificity, without known HCMV serostatus. Clones missing pre-surgery may reflect undersampling of that blood sample.

Clones were sequenced by immunoSEQ multiplex PCR, and TCRdb holds only the in-frame ones, with some missing. The repertoire consists of hundreds of thousands of clones, with 93% occurring once and the leading ten covering 4.5% to 7%. A note on this clone: Its cognate antigen is unknown.

Documented time point: blood from clinic visit 5 months post-surgery; TSC patient then seizure free. The sequenced cases were selected for having the highest brain T cell transcript signatures. CDR3 length: 12 residues. In germline, CDR1 is LNHDA, CDR2 SQIVND (reference sequence). V was shortened by 9 bases and J by 7 bases, with 15 bases between the two germline ends. The sample was peripheral blood, taken more than 4 months after surgery. The chain joins TRBV19 to TRBJ1-2; D not certain. The TCR sequence derives from a boy under three years old with tuberous sclerosis and intractable seizures. The CDR3 sequence: CASGPKVGGYTF. As DNA, the CDR3 is TGTGCCAGCGGCCCCAAGGTGGGTGGCTACACCTTC.